The next 17 T cell receptor beta chains were all read from a single sample in a study of T cells in Graves' hyperthyroidism and ophthalmopathy. Researchers took RNA transcripts and amplified the TCR beta CDR3 regions from them. With the HTBI primer set, the TCR CDR3 went through a first round of RT-PCR. A single record per CDR3 protein comes from TCRdb applying MiXCR to the multiplex PCR reads. The table records hundreds of thousands of distinct CDR3 sequences, roughly 13% of them present only once. Sequencing input: blood. Source of these receptors: a woman in her late teens or twenties with Graves' hyperthyroidism.

This clonotype has just a few counts. The junction shows a germline mismatch at one end, possibly a read error. The chain carries TRBV28 and TRBJ2-7; no clear D. Germline-derived CDR1 and CDR2 are MDHEN and SYDVKM. CDR3 length: 15 residues. Written as DNA, the CDR3 is TGTGCCGGCAGTTTATCGTCCGGACGGATCTACGAGCAGTACTTC. It encodes CAGSLSSGRIYEQYF.

The chain combines TRBV27 with TRBJ1-2; 12 positions match TRBD1. With 6 bases clipped from V and 8 bases from J, the junction kept 7 bases outside the gene matches. The germline CDR1 and CDR2 sequences are MNHEY and SMNVEV (reference sequence). CDR3 length: 14 residues. The CDR3 here is CASSFTGTGGGYTF. CDR3 nucleotide sequence: TGTGCCAGCAGCTTTACCGGGACAGGGGGCGGCTACACCTTC.

This clonotype is termed medium-sized (0.01 to 0.1%). The gene calls are TRBV27 and TRBJ2-1; the D is unclear. V dropped 5 bases and J dropped 4 bases, with 12 bases sitting between them. The germline CDR1 and CDR2 sequences are MNHEY and SMNVEV (reference sequence). The CDR3 spans 14 residues. The CDR3 region has the DNA TGTGCCAGCAGTCCATCGACTGGGTACAATGAGCAGTTCTTC. It specifies CASSPSTGYNEQFF.

The chain combines TRBV18 with TRBJ1-5; D perhaps matches TRBD1 (6 bases). With 5 bases removed from V and 3 bases from J, the gap between germline ends came to 11 bases. Germline V gene sequence: CDR1 KGHSH, CDR2 LQKENI. The CDR3 has 14 amino acids. CDR3 nucleotide sequence: TGTGCCAGCTCAGAGCCGGGACACAATCAGCCCCAGCATTTT. It codes for CASSEPGHNQPQHF.

This clonotype was counted at least ten times. The chain uses TRBV12-3 or TRBV12-4 and TRBJ2-7, with 7 nucleotides matching TRBD2. Trimming cost V 6 bases and J 2 bases; bases outside gene matches: 7. The CDR3 spans 14 residues. As DNA, the CDR3 is TGTGCCAGCAGGCTCGGGACTACAGCCTACGAGCAGTACTTC. Protein product: CASRLGTTAYEQYF.

There are a few counts of this clonotype. In nucleotides, the CDR3 is TGCAGTGCTAGAGATCTAATAACCGGAGGTACTGAAGCTTTCTTT. It codes for CSARDLITGGTEAFF. V usage is TRBV20-1 and J usage is TRBJ1-1; D gene ambiguous. This CDR3 contains 15 residues. Looked up from germline, CDR1 is DFQATT and CDR2 is SNEGSKA (reference sequence). V gave up 0 bases and J gave up 5 bases, with 16 bases separating them.

This clonotype was found a few times. The chain combines TRBV9 with TRBJ2-1, with 11 positions matching TRBD2. Germline lookup yields CDR1 SGDLS and CDR2 YYNGEE. This CDR3 has 16 amino acids. V was pared by 3 bases and J by 8 bases, with 10 bases of the junction left unmatched. This CDR3 reads CASSGNLAGGAYEQFF. The CDR3 bases are TGTGCCAGCAGCGGAAACCTAGCGGGAGGAGCATATGAGCAGTTCTTC.

This clonotype was picked up many times. V usage is TRBV10-3 and J usage is TRBJ2-7; 9 bases line up with TRBD2. There are 13 residues in the CDR3. The J segment lost 7 bases and the V segment lost 8 bases, leaving 9 bases of the junction unmatched. In germline, CDR1 is ENHRY, CDR2 SYGVKD. In DNA form, the CDR3 reads TGTGCCATCGGTGGCCGTCTAGCGGGGGAGCAGTACTTC. This encodes CAIGGRLAGEQYF.

This clonotype was counted at least ten times. The chain couples TRBV2 to TRBJ1-1, with TRBD1 as a possible D gene (5 bases). This CDR3 has 15 amino acids. Germline lookup yields CDR1 SNHLY and CDR2 FYNNEI. Trimming shortened V by 1 base and J by 1 base, and 10 bases separated the two germline ends. The CDR3 loop reads CASSEEAGWNTEAFF. In nucleotides, the CDR3 is TGTGCCAGCAGTGAAGAGGCAGGGTGGAACACTGAAGCTTTCTTT.

Ten or more counts support this clonotype. This rearrangement joins TRBV29-1 to TRBJ2-1; 11 bases align to TRBD2. CDR1 is SQVTM and CDR2 is ANQGSEA in the germline V gene. This CDR3 has 11 amino acids. CDR3 DNA: TGCAGAACTAGCGGGGGAAATGAGCAGTTCTTC. It codes for CRTSGGNEQFF.

CDR3 region: CASSLGQGDEQYF. CDR3 nucleotide sequence: TGTGCCAGCAGCTTGGGGCAGGGTGACGAGCAGTACTTC. The J gene is TRBJ2-7, the V gene TRBV5-6, with D tentatively TRBD1 (5 bases). Germline V lookup: CDR1 SGHDT, CDR2 YYEEEE. The ends were cut back, 0 bases at V and 5 bases at J, with 9 bases in the middle. This CDR3 has 13 residues.

This clonotype was counted only a few times. The gene calls are TRBV7-3 and TRBJ2-2, with D uncertain. CDR1 is SGHTA, CDR2 FQGTGA, per germline. This CDR3 contains 14 residues. Trimming cost V 0 bases and J 4 bases, with 6 bases left between them. CDR3 protein: CASSLTFGTGELFF. Written as DNA, the CDR3 is TGTGCCAGCAGCTTAACGTTCGGCACCGGGGAGCTGTTTTTT.

In its sample, this clonotype was seen many times. The chain has TRBV7-3 and TRBJ2-1; 11 bases line up with TRBD2. V lost 3 bases and J lost 4; bases outside the gene matches: 2. Germline CDR1 and CDR2: SGHTA and FQGTGA. The CDR3 has 15 residues. The CDR3 DNA is TGTGCCAGCAGCTTGACTAGCGGGGAGTACAATGAGCAGTTCTTC. This translates into CASSLTSGEYNEQFF.

Turning to this clonotype: It may be a read error: a sequence one base away is much more abundant. The chain has TRBV15 and TRBJ2-7; no clear D gene. The CDR3 is made up of 15 amino acids. Trimming pared 3 bases from V and 0 bases from J, leaving 12 bases between. CDR1 is LNHNV, CDR2 YYDKDF, per germline (reference sequence). CDR3 DNA sequence: TGTGCCACCAGCAGTTTGGGCAGTAGCTCCTACGAGCAGTACTTC. Translated: CATSSLGSSSYEQYF.

The sample holds many counts of this clonotype. The chain links TRBV10-2 to TRBJ1-6, with 8 bases that match TRBD1. From germline, CDR1 is WSHSY and CDR2 SAAADI. CDR3 size: 17 residues. J gave up 0 bases and V 6 bases, and 7 bases lay outside the gene matches. The CDR3 nucleotides are TGCGCCAGCAGAGGGGACAGGATGAGCTCCTATAATTCACCCCTCCACTTT. Protein product: CASRGDRMSSYNSPLHF.

This chain connects TRBV20-1 to TRBJ1-3; 7 nucleotides agree with TRBD1. Trimming took 7 bases from V and 1 from J; bases not matched to a gene: 4. CDR3 length equals 13 residues. Germline V gene data show CDR1 as DFQATT and CDR2 as SNEGSKA (reference sequence). CDR3 in DNA: TGCAGTGTCCAGGGGGAATCTGGAAACACCATATATTTT. Translation gives CSVQGESGNTIYF.

This clonotype was counted many times. This chain uses TRBV24-1 with TRBJ1-2; 7 bases fit TRBD1. Trimming took 3 bases from V and 4 from J; bases not matched to a gene: 4. The germline CDR1 and CDR2 sequences are KGHDR and SFDVKD. This CDR3 region has 14 residues. CDR3: CATSDSGTAYGYTF. The CDR3 nucleotides read TGTGCCACCAGTGATAGCGGGACAGCCTATGGCTACACCTTC.